This TCR beta chain appears in the sequencing data of a study of cytomegalovirus exposure and HLA in healthy donors. Trimming removed 2 bases at V and 4 bases at J, with 15 bases between. The CDR3 contains 15 residues. Germline V gives CDR1 SGHVS, CDR2 FQNEAQ. Points from the study as a whole: TCR beta V- and J-gene trimming was later associated with a missense DCLRE1C variant.

A remark on this clone: Its antigen remains unidentified.

The PCR ran on 60 Vbeta and 13 Jbeta primers. Assay used: immunoSEQ multiplex PCR; TCRdb lists only in-frame clones, some missing. This listing includes about 140,000 clones. Material for sequencing was PBMCs. The receptor was isolated from a man aged 35 to 55 in good health and CMV-seronegative. The rearrangement joins TRBV7-8 to TRBJ2-7; D might be TRBD1 (6 bases). The CDR3 sequence: CASSLSGGQNYEQYF. The CDR3 region has the DNA TGTGCCAGCAGCTTAAGTGGCGGACAGAATTACGAGCAGTACTTC.